The source of this T cell receptor beta chain is a study of preoperative IRX-2 immunotherapy in early breast cancer. V lost 4 bases and J lost 7; bases outside the gene matches: 11. The CDR3 contains 15 residues. Looked up from germline, CDR1 is MDHEN and CDR2 is SYDVKM. As for treatment: preoperative locoregional IRX-2 cytokine immunotherapy. Preoperative locoregional IRX-2 cytokine immunotherapy was tested in the phase Ib source study. Generated by immunoSEQ multiplex PCR, the TCRdb table keeps only in-frame clones and is missing some. Seen here are around 30,000 clones, roughly 80% observed once, and the top ten hold 2.2%. This clone was counted once.

The TCR comes from a human donor with breast cancer. The chain couples TRBV28 to TRBJ1-2; 8 nucleotides match TRBD1. The source was lymph node tissue, collected before IRX-2 immunotherapy. The CDR3 here is CASSSDGQGRSGYTF. For the CDR3, the DNA is TGTGCCAGCAGTTCCGACGGACAGGGACGGAGTGGCTACACCTTC.